The next 13 T cell receptor beta chains were all read from a single sample in a study of OX40 agonist ivuxolimab in advanced cancers. Data came from immunoSEQ multiplex PCR; TCRdb stores just in-frame clones and leaves some out. In the table there are approximately 74,000 clones, roughly 87% of which are singletons. Sequencing used CD4+ or CD8+ T cells sorted from blood, obtained in a trial of the OX40 agonist ivuxolimab. Every receptor here comes from an adult with an advanced solid tumor such as melanoma, head and neck, liver or kidney cancer.

V usage is TRBV15 and J usage is TRBJ1-4; D gene unclear. Germline values: CDR1 LNHNV, CDR2 YYDKDF (reference sequence). This CDR3 comprises 15 residues. Trimming cost V 0 bases and J 8 bases, with 13 bases left between them. The CDR3 coding sequence is TGTGCCACCAGCAGAGATTTAGGGTTGCACGAAAAACTGTTTTTT. Protein product: CATSRDLGLHEKLFF.

V usage is TRBV6-4 and J usage is TRBJ1-4, with D uncertain. CDR3 size: 16 residues. V gave up 3 bases and J gave up 4 bases, with 15 bases separating them. Germline assignment: CDR1 MRHNA and CDR2 SNTAGT. CDR3 coding DNA: TGTGCCAGCAGTGAACGGACGGCCTTCGGTAATGAAAAACTGTTTTTT. It specifies CASSERTAFGNEKLFF.

The sample holds one count of this clone. This rearrangement joins TRBV28 to TRBJ1-2; D gene ambiguous. This CDR3 contains 14 residues. V shed 2 bases and J shed 4 bases, with 11 bases lying between them. Germline lookup yields CDR1 MDHEN and CDR2 SYDVKM. CDR3 region: CASSLSSLIYGYTF. As DNA, the CDR3 is TGTGCCAGCAGTTTAAGTTCACTTATCTATGGCTACACCTTC.

V usage is TRBV10-1 and J usage is TRBJ1-1; a weak D match, TRBD1 (5 bases). The CDR3 length is 13 residues. Per the germline V gene, CDR1 is WNHNN and CDR2 is SYGVQD (reference sequence). Trimming stripped 6 bases from V and 5 bases from J, with 13 bases between. The CDR3 region has the DNA TGCGCCAGCAGGGGCCGGGACCTTACTGAAGCTTTCTTT. Protein sequence: CASRGRDLTEAFF.

The rearrangement joins TRBV7-9 to TRBJ2-3; 11 nucleotides line up with TRBD1. CDR1 and CDR2 (germline): SEHNR, FQNEAQ (reference sequence). The length of the CDR3 is 16 residues. The V segment lost 6 bases and the J segment 5 bases; nucleotides outside the gene matches: 10. CDR3 sequence (DNA): TGTGCCAGCAGTTCCGGGACAGGGGGAAAAAGAGATACGCAGTATTTT. Its translation: CASSSGTGGKRDTQYF. The full variable domain, completed using reference TRBV7-9 and TRBJ2-3, is DTGVSQNPRHKITKRGQNVTFRCDPISEHNRLYWYRQTLGQGPEFLTYFQNEAQLEKSRLLSDRFSAERPKGSFSTLEIQRTEQGDSAMYLCASSSGTGGKRDTQYFGPGTRLTVL.

This clone has only a few counts. The rearrangement uses TRBV7-2 and TRBJ2-2, with 10 bases identical to TRBD1. V was clipped by 6 bases and J by 5 bases; unmatched bases: 6. The V gene's germline CDR1 is SGHTA and CDR2 FQGNSA. There are 15 residues in the CDR3. For the CDR3, the DNA is TGTGCCAGCAGGTCGGACAGGGGGAAAACCGGGGAGCTGTTTTTT. Its protein is CASRSDRGKTGELFF.

The chain combines TRBV19 with TRBJ2-1; 8 bases fit TRBD1. The CDR3 sequence is 14 residues long. Germline-derived CDR1 and CDR2 are LNHDA and SQIVND (reference sequence). The junction had 6 bases not matched to a gene; V was cut back by 4 bases and J by 7 bases. CDR3: CASSKDRATNEQFF. The CDR3, as DNA: TGTGCCAGTAGTAAGGACAGGGCCACGAATGAGCAGTTCTTC.

The CDR3 sequence: CADGRVFEEGQGAYTIYF. CDR3 nucleotide sequence: TGTGCCGATGGTCGAGTTTTTGAAGAGGGACAGGGGGCATACACCATATATTTT. This sequence joins TRBV9 and TRBJ1-3; TRBD1 matches at 12 bases. CDR1 is SGDLS and CDR2 is YYNGEE in the germline V gene. J gave up 8 bases and V 10 bases, and 22 bases lay outside the gene matches. The CDR3 contains 18 residues.

V usage is TRBV7-9 and J usage is TRBJ1-4, with D possibly being TRBD1 (5 bases). Trimming took 0 bases from V and 8 from J, leaving 13 bases between them. The CDR3 sequence is 15 residues long. The germline V gene encodes CDR1 SEHNR and CDR2 FQNEAQ (reference sequence). For the CDR3, the DNA is TGTGCCAGCAGCTTAGCGGGGGTAATAGGGGAAAAACTGTTTTTT. It specifies CASSLAGVIGEKLFF.

The chain links TRBV28 to TRBJ2-7, with TRBD2 identical over 16 bases. The CDR3 extends over 16 amino acids. V shed 4 bases, J shed 9 bases, and the junction held 9 bases outside the gene matches. Per germline, CDR1 MDHEN and CDR2 SYDVKM. CDR3 sequence (DNA): TGTGCCAGCAGTTCCCTAATCGGGACTAGCGGGAGGGGGCAGTACTTC. It specifies CASSSLIGTSGRGQYF. Full variable domain (rest looked up from reference TRBV28 and TRBJ2-7): DVKVTQSSRYLVKRTGEKVFLECVQDMDHENMFWYRQDPGLGLRLIYFSYDVKMKEKGDIPEGYSVSREKKERFSLILESASTNQTSMYLCASSSLIGTSGRGQYFGPGTRLTVT.

The genes are TRBV5-4 and TRBJ2-1, with a tentative D call TRBD2 (7 bases). Germline CDR1 and CDR2: SGHNT and YYREEE (reference sequence). The CDR3 spans 17 residues. Trimming shortened V by 2 bases and J by 0 bases, and 15 bases separated the two germline ends. CDR3 in amino acids: CASSFIRGASSYNEQFF. The CDR3 nucleotides read TGTGCCAGCAGCTTCATCCGGGGGGCGAGCTCCTACAATGAGCAGTTCTTC.

This clone showed up just a few times. CDR3 loop: CAISVWGATEAFF. For the CDR3, the DNA is TGTGCCATCAGTGTTTGGGGAGCCACTGAAGCTTTCTTT. J is TRBJ1-1 and V is TRBV10-3; D unclear. This CDR3 spans 13 amino acids. The germline gives CDR1 ENHRY, CDR2 SYGVKD. V lost 4 bases and J lost 4, with 10 bases in between.

The genes are TRBV5-1 and TRBJ2-7; D unresolved. The CDR3 totals 14 residues. V shed 1 base and J shed 2 bases, with 10 bases lying between them. The germline CDR1 and CDR2 sequences are SGHRS and YFSETQ. The CDR3 sequence: CASSLNLGTYEQYF. The CDR3 region has the DNA TGCGCCAGCAGCTTGAACCTAGGTACCTACGAGCAGTACTTC.